This paragraph reports one T cell receptor (beta chain). The count of this clone is one. What antigen it recognizes has not been identified. Base qualities are missing; no much larger clone stands one base away. This specimen's time point label, interpreted: baseline before first vaccination. Vaccinee samples were obtained from the UK trials COV001 and COV002, which included a single-blind randomized controlled phase 2/3 trial of AZD1222 (ChAdOx1 nCoV-19) in healthy adults. For TCRbeta chain sequencing, PBMC samples were collected from trial participants at day 0 and at day 28 after the second dose. The sample originates from a study of T cell responses to AZD1222 COVID-19 vaccine (dated by TCRdb to the early 2020s). Regarding the complete study: AZD1222 recipients whose second dose came at about 4 weeks and those whose second dose came at about 12 weeks were combined into one group, since spike-specific TCR depth and breadth did not differ between the two schedules. A total of 233 trial participants underwent TCR sequencing, of whom nearly 210 received two doses of AZD1222 and some 26 received two doses of the MenACWY control vaccine. Trial participants were enrolled by age into 18-55, 56-69 and 70-plus year subgroups, with 148, 28 and 57 TCR-sequenced participants respectively. What the authors observed across the whole study: Reportedly, close to half of the unique spike-specific TCRs recognized epitopes lying outside the regions that are mutated in the B.1.351 and B.1.1.7 variants. Because no day 14 peak-response samples were available, the repertoires could be characterized only after the peak T cell response. The whole spike protein was spanned by vaccine-associated CD4 TCRs, and dominant responses were seen in regions 160-218 and 743-854. Only 5 to 7 AZD1222 recipients were SARS-CoV-2 seropositive at baseline, limiting conclusions about previously exposed vaccinees. Spike-specific TCR breadth and depth rose significantly after two AZD1222 doses compared with day 0 and with MenACWY recipients. The 56-69-year group was small, and its depth increase did not reach significance, likely because of low power. Participants were mostly white British, with more females than males. The authors suggested clonal diversity may have been underestimated.

From the cysteine through the phenylalanine, the CDR3 covers 16 amino acids. Only the CDR3 DNA is retained, 48 bases long and in frame from the first base. Reading the germline V gene gives CDR1 MDHEN and CDR2 SYDVKM. V loses 5 bases, J loses 11 bases, and the germline ends lie 24 bases apart. The CDR3 regions of human TCRbeta chains were subjected to immunosequencing. From the authors' description of their analysis: Repertoire TCRs were checked for matches against a reference library of SARS-CoV-2-specific TCRs that had been generated using the MIRA antigen-specificity platform. Breadth was defined as the fraction of unique TCRs that were SARS-CoV-2-associated, and depth was defined as the fraction of total T cells that were SARS-CoV-2-associated. Using the MIRA data, each spike-specific TCR was assigned both to the spike region to which the TCR was reactive and to a CD4 or CD8 class. Log10-transformed breadth and depth values were compared by one-way ANOVA with Sidak's multiple comparisons tests. In its TCRdb copy, this immuneACCESS table keeps in-frame sequences only and misses some clones. Where compared with another copy, unresolved V genes explain less than half of these, and the others have no known cause. V and J calls plus clone size are reproduced from that table; the DNA served to infer D and trimming. This sample holds 95,000 to 100,000 clones; just over 90% were observed only once. The top ten constitute about 1.5% of the sample.

The rearrangement joined TRBV28 to TRBJ1-4; the D region possibly corresponds to TRBD1 (5 bases align). The sequenced sample was peripheral blood, obtained on day 0 of AZD1222 vaccination. This TCR came from an adult in good health. The CDR3 loop reads CASSPWSGAEKGKLFF. The nucleotide sequence is TGTGCCAGCAGTCCGTGGAGTGGGGCGGAGAAGGGGAAACTGTTTTTT.